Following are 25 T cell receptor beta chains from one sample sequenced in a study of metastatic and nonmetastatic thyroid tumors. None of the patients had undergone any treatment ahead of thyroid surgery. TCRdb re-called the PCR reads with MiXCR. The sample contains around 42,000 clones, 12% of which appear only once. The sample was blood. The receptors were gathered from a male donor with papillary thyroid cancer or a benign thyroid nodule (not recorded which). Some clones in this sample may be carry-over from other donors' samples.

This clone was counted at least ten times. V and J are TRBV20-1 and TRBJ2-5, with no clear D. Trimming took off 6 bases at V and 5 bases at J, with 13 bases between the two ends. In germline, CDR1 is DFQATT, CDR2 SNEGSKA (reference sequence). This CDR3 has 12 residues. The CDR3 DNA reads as TGCAGTGCCCCCCGGCACGGGGAGACCCAGTACTTC. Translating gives CSAPRHGETQYF.

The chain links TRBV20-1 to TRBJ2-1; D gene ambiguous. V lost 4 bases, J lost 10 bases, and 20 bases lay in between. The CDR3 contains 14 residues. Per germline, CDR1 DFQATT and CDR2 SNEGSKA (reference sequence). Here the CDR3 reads CSATLVVGMGEQFF. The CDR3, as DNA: TGCAGTGCTACCCTAGTGGTAGGGATGGGGGAGCAGTTCTTC.

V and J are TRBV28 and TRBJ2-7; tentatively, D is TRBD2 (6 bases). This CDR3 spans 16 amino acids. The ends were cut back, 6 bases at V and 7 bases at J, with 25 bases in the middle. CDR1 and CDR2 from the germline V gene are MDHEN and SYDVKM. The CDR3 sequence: CASSLLGDSGRREQYF. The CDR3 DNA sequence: TGTGCCAGCAGCCTCCTGGGGGACTCGGGCCGGCGGGAGCAGTACTTC.

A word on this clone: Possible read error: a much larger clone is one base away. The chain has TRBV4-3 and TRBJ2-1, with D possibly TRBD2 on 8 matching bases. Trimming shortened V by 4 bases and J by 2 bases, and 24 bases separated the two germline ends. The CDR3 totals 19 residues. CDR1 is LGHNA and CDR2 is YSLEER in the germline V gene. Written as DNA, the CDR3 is TGCGCCAGCAGCCGTACAAGGGGGCCTAGCGGGCAGACCTACAATGAGCAGTTCTTC. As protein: CASSRTRGPSGQTYNEQFF.

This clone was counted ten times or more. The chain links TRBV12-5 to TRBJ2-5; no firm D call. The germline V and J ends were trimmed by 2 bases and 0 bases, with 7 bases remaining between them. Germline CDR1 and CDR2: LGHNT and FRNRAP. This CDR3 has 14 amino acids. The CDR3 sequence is CASGLLPDQETQYF. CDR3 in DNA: TGTGCTAGTGGTTTGTTACCAGACCAAGAGACCCAGTACTTC.

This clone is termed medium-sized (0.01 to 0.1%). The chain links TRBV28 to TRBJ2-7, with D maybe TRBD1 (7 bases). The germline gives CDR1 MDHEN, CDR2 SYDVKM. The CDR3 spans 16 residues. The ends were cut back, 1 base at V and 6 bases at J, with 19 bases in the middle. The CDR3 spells CASSLLGRGRRGEQYF. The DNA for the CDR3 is TGTGCCAGCAGTTTATTGGGAAGGGGGCGGAGGGGCGAGCAGTACTTC.

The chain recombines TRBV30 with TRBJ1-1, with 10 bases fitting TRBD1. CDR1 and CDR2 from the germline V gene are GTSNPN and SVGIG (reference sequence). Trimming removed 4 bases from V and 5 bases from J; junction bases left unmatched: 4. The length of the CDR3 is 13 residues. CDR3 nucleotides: TGTGCCTGGACGGACAGGGGGTATACTGAAGCTTTCTTT. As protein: CAWTDRGYTEAFF. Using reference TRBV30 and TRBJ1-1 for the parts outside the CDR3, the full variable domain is SQTIHQWPATLVQPVGSPLSLECTVEGTSNPNLYWYRQAAGRGLQLLFYSVGIGQISSEVPQNLSASRPQDRQFILSSKKLLLSDSGFYLCAWTDRGYTEAFFGQGTRLTVV.

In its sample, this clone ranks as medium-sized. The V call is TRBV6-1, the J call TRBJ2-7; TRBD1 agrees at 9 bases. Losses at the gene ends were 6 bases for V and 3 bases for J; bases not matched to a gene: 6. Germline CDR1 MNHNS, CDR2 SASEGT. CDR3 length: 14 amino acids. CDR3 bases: TGTGCCAGCAGGTCACAGGGGGCTGGCTACGAGCAGTACTTC. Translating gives CASRSQGAGYEQYF.

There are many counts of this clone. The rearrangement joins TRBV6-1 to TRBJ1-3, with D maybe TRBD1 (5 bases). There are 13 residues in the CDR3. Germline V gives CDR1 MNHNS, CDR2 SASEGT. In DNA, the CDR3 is TGTGCGTCCAGGGCCGTCTCTGGAAACACCATATATTTT. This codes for CASRAVSGNTIYF.

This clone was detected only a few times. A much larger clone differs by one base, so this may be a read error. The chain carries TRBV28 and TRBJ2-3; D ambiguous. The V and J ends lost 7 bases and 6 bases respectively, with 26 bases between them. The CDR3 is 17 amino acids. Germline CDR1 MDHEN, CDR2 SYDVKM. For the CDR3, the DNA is TGTGCCAGCACTCCCCGTGCCCCCGGAACCTTGTACGATACGCAGTATTTT. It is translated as CASTPRAPGTLYDTQYF. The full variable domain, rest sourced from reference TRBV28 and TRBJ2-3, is DVKVTQSSRYLVKRTGEKVFLECVQDMDHENMFWYRQDPGLGLRLIYFSYDVKMKEKGDIPEGYSVSREKKERFSLILESASTNQTSMYLCASTPRAPGTLYDTQYFGPGTRLTVL.

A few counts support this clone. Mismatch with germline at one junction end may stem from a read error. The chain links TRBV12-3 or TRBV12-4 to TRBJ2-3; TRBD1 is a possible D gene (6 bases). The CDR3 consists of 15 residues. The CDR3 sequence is CASSHPGQSKDTQYF. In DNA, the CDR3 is TGTGCCAGCAGCCACCCCGGACAGAGCAAAGATACGCAGTATTTT.

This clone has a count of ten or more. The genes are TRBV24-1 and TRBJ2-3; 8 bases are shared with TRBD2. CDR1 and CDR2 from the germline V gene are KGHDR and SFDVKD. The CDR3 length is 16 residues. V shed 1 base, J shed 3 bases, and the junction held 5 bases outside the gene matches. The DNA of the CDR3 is TGTGCCACCAGTGATTTCACTAGCGGTTTGACAGATACGCAGTATTTT. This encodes CATSDFTSGLTDTQYF.

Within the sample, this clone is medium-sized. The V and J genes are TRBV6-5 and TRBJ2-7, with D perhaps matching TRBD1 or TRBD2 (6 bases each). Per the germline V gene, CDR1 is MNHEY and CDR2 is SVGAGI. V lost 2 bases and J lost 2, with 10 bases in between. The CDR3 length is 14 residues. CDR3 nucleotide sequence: TGTGCCAGCAGTTACCAGAGGGGGGCCTACGAGCAGTACTTC. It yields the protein CASSYQRGAYEQYF.

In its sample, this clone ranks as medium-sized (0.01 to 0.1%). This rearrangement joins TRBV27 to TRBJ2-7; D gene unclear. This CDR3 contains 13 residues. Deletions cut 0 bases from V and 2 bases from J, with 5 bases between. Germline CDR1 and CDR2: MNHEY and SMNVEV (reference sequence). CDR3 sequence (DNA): TGTGCCAGCAGTTTATCTAGCACCTACGAGCAGTACTTC. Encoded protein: CASSLSSTYEQYF.

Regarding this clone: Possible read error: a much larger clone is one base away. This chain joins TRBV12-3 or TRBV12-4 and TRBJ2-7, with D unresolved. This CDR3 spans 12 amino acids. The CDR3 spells CVSSLVTFGQYF. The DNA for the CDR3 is TGTGTCAGCAGTTTGGTGACCTTTGGGCAGTACTTC.

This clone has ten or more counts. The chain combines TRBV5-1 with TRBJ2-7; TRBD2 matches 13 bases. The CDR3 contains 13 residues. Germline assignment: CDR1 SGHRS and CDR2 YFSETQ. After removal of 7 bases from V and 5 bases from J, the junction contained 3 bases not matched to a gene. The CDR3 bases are TGCGCCAGCCGACTAGCGGGGGGCGACGAGCAGTACTTC. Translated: CASRLAGGDEQYF.

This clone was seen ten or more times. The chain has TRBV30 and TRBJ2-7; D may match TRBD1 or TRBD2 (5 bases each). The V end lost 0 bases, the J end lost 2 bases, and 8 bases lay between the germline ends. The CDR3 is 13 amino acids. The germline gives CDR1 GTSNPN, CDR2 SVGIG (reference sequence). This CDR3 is CAWSVLGAYEQYF. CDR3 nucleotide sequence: TGTGCCTGGAGTGTACTGGGGGCCTACGAGCAGTACTTC.

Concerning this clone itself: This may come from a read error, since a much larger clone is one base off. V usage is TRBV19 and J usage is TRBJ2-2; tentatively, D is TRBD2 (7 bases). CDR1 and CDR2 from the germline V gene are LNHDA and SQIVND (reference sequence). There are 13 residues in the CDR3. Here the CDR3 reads CASRPGGTGDLFF. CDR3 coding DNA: TGTGCCAGTAGGCCGGGGGGCACCGGGGATCTGTTTTTT.

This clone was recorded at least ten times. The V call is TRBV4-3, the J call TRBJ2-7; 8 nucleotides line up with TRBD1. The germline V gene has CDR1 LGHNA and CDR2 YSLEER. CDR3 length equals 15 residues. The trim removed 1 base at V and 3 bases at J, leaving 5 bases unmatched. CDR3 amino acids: CASSQGTGISYEQYF. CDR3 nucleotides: TGCGCCAGCAGCCAAGGGACAGGGATTAGCTACGAGCAGTACTTC.

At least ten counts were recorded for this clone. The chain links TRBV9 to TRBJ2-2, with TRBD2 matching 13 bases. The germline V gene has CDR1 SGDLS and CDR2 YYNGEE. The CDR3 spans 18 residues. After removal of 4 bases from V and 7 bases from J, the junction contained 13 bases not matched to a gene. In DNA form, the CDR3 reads TGTGCCAGCAGCCACTTTGGACTAGCGGGAGTGCAGGGCGGGGAGCTGTTTTTT. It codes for CASSHFGLAGVQGGELFF.

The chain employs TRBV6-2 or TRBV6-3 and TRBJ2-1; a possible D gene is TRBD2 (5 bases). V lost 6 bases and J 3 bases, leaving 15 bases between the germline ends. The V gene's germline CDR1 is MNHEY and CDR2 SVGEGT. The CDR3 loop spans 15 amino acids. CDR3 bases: TGTGCCAGCAGCCCCCCGGAGGTAAACTACAATGAGCAGTTCTTC. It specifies CASSPPEVNYNEQFF.

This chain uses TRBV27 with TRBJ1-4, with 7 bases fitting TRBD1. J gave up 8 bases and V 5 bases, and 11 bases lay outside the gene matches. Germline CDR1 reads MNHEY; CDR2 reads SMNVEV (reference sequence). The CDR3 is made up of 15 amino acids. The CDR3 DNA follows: TGTGCCAGCAGTCTCGGACAGGTATGTGACGAAAAACTGTTTTTT. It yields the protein CASSLGQVCDEKLFF.

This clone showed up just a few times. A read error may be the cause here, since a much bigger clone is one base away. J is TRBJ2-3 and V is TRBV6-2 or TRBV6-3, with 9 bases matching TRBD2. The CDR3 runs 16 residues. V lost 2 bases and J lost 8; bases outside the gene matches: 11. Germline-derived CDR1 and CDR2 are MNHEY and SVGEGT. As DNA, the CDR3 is TGTGCCAGCAGTTACGGGTCTAGCGGGAAATGGGCTACGCAGTATTTT. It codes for CASSYGSSGKWATQYF.

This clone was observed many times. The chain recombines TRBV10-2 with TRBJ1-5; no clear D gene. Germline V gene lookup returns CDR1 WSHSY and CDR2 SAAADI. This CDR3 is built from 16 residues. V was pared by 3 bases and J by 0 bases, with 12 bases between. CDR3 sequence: CASSDPLRSSNQPQHF. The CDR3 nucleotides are TGCGCCAGCAGTGACCCGCTGCGGTCTAGCAATCAGCCCCAGCATTTT.

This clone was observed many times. As DNA, the CDR3 is TGTGCCAGCAGCCAAGCGCCTAGTTATGGCTACACCTTC. The encoded protein is CASSQAPSYGYTF. The chain recombines TRBV14 with TRBJ1-2, with unresolved D. The V end was cut by 1 base, the J end by 5 bases, with 8 bases between. CDR1 and CDR2 from the germline V gene are SGHDN and FVKESK. The CDR3 is made up of 13 amino acids.